This T cell receptor beta chain was captured in a study of beta chain features in type 1 diabetes. Concerning this clone: No antigen is known for it.

Germline V lookup: CDR1 MDHEN, CDR2 SYDVKM. Trimming took 4 bases from V and 5 from J, leaving 11 bases between them. The CDR3 totals 13 residues. Study-level results: In every one of the four CD4+ subsets, TCRB CDR3s were moderately but significantly shorter in Type 1 diabetes patients. There were fewer insertions and more deletions at the VDJ junctions of type 1 diabetes patients.

Expressed TCRB transcripts were sequenced, since all the RNA that had been isolated was reverse transcribed. Repertoires were generated with immunoSEQ multiplex PCR, while TCRdb's copy carries only in-frame clones and drops some. The sample lists 93,000 or so clones; 25% to 35% were seen once. Sequenced input: central memory CD4+ T cells from blood. The receptor comes from a woman aged 18-35 years with type 1 diabetes. V is TRBV28 and J is TRBJ1-1; D call uncertain. The CDR3 DNA follows: TGTGCCAGCAGTTCCTCATGGAGAACTGAAGCTTTCTTT. It specifies CASSSSWRTEAFF.